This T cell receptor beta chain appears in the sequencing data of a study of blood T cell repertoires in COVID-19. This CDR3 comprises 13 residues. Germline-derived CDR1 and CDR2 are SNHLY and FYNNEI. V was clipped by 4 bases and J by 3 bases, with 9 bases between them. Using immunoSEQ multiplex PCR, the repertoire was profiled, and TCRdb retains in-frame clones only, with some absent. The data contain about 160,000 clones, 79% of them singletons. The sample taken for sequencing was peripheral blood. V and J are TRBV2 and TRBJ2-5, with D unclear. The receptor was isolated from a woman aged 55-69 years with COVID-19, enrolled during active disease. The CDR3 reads CASSGLNKETQYF. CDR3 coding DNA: TGTGCCAGCAGTGGACTGAATAAAGAGACCCAGTACTTC.